Reported below is one T cell receptor beta chain. This entry belongs to a study of blood T cell repertoires in COVID-19. Study overall: Samples taken during acute and convalescent COVID-19 were collected in the United States, Italy and Spain. PBMCs, B-cell-depleted T cells, or T cells provided the cDNA or gDNA that made up the material.

There are 13 residues in the CDR3. Germline lookup yields CDR1 LNHNV and CDR2 YYDKDF (reference sequence). Trimming took off 4 bases at V and 4 bases at J, with 10 bases between the two ends. The method was immunoSEQ multiplex PCR; TCRdb's version includes in-frame clones alone and lacks a portion of them. The sample carries some 80,000 clones, 90% recorded once. The chain carries TRBV15 and TRBJ1-2; the D gene is possibly TRBD1 (5 bases). This receptor was taken from a woman aged 80 or over with active or convalescent COVID-19. The sequenced material came from peripheral blood. This chain's CDR3 is CATSNRGLYGYTF. For the CDR3, the DNA is TGTGCCACCAGCAACCGGGGACTCTATGGCTACACCTTC.